This record covers a single T cell receptor beta chain. The record originates from a study of blood T cell repertoires in COVID-19. Study overall: The study drew acute and convalescent COVID-19 samples from the United States, Italy and Spain.

Seattle's enrolled individuals joined amid active infection and were then monitored longitudinally. The method was immunoSEQ multiplex PCR; TCRdb's version includes in-frame clones alone and lacks a portion of them. The table shows approximately 330,000 clones, with roughly 89% occurring only once. Germline lookup yields CDR1 SGHAT and CDR2 FQNNGV. Trimming took off 5 bases at V and 8 bases at J, with 24 bases between the two ends. This CDR3 region has 16 residues. Sequencing was performed on peripheral blood. This chain uses TRBV11-2 with TRBJ1-2; D remains ambiguous. The TCR comes from a man between 25 and 39 years old with COVID-19, enrolled during active disease. The CDR3 coding sequence is TGTGCCAGCAGCCCCATGGCGGTTAGTGGGTCATACGGCTACACCTTC. This sequence encodes CASSPMAVSGSYGYTF. Variable domain in full (rest from reference TRBV11-2 and TRBJ1-2): EAGVAQSPRYKIIEKRQSVAFWCNPISGHATLYWYQQILGQGPKLLIQFQNNGVVDDSQLPKDRFSAERLKGVDSTLKIQPAKLEDSAVYLCASSPMAVSGSYGYTFGSGTRLTVV.